The clone carrying this TCR beta chain has more than one count but fewer than ten. Its target is unknown. Sorted-subset replicate PCR reactions were performed with around 200 ng DNA, corresponding to roughly 29,000 T cell genomes. Clones were sequenced by immunoSEQ multiplex PCR, and TCRdb holds only the in-frame ones, with some missing. The sample lists about 600,000 clones; roughly 95% were seen once. This entry comes from a study of shared clonotypes between healthy human individuals. Study results and caveats: Unshared clonotypes carried lower generation probabilities than those common to all four donors.

Naivety among CD8 cells was defined by CD45RO negativity and positive CCR7 selection, thereby excluding terminally differentiated effector memory CD45RA+ cells. The CDR3 length is 15 residues. Looked up from germline, CDR1 is SGHTS and CDR2 is YDEGEE. V was shortened by 4 bases and J by 5 bases, with 16 bases between the two germline ends. The sequence was obtained from a woman aged 25 to 39 in good health. V gene TRBV5-8 combines with J gene TRBJ1-5; D possibly corresponds to TRBD1 (6 bases). Sequencing input: naive CD8+ T cells sorted from blood. CDR3: CASSDTGLWDQPQHF. CDR3 DNA: TGTGCCAGCAGCGATACAGGGCTGTGGGATCAGCCCCAGCATTTT.